This T cell receptor (beta chain) is drawn from a study of T cells in Graves' hyperthyroidism and ophthalmopathy. This clonotype was detected many times. As yet, its antigen is unknown. Regions amplified from RNA transcripts were the TCR beta CDR3 regions. First-round RT-PCR targeting the TCR CDR3 was performed with the HTBI primer set. MiXCR, run by TCRdb on the multiplex PCR reads, gives a single entry per CDR3 protein. The sample holds 250,000 to 300,000 distinct CDR3 sequences, 15% to 20% seen once. Study-wide findings and caveats: Blood shared most expanded thyroid clonotypes above 0.001. Ophthalmopathy got predicted by the model a median roughly 6.1 months before its onset.

Germline CDR1 MNHEY, CDR2 SMNVEV (reference sequence). Trimming removed 3 bases from V and 3 bases from J; junction bases left unmatched: 2. The CDR3 spans 15 residues. This receptor was identified in a man in his fifties or sixties with Graves' ophthalmopathy. The genes are TRBV27 and TRBJ1-6; the match to TRBD1 covers 7 bases. What was sequenced was blood. The CDR3 here is CASSLTGIYNSPLHF. The CDR3 nucleotides read TGTGCCAGCAGTTTGACAGGGATCTATAATTCACCCCTCCACTTT.